This T cell receptor (beta chain) stems from a study of T cells in Graves' hyperthyroidism and ophthalmopathy. Germline lookup yields CDR1 SGHTA and CDR2 FQGNSA. V shed 1 base and J shed 7 bases, with 16 bases lying between them. The CDR3 is made up of 15 amino acids. Researchers barred patients who had uncontrolled infection, other autoimmune disease, pregnancy or lactation. Amplification targeted TCR beta CDR3 regions from RNA transcripts. HTBI primers were used for first-round RT-PCR of the TCR CDR3. TCRdb reprocessed the multiplex PCR reads with MiXCR, giving one entry per CDR3 protein. The sample lists 550,000 to 700,000 distinct CDR3 sequences; roughly 50% were seen once.

Input material: peripheral blood or thyroid tissue (not recorded which). The rearrangement uses TRBV7-2 and TRBJ1-2; D unresolved. This TCR was recovered from an adult woman with Graves' disease, either hyperthyroidism or ophthalmopathy (not recorded which). CDR3 sequence (DNA): TGTGCCAGCAGCTTAGGGGCTAGCGGGAAGGGTGGCTACACCTTC. Its translation is CASSLGASGKGGYTF.